These 4 T cell receptor beta chains were sequenced from one sample in a study of human T cells and chemical hapten exposure. Time point noted: patch test 3, about 24 weeks after DPC sensitization. Treatment denoted: therapeutic diphenylcyclopropenone sensitization with weekly scalp DPC. Via MiXCR, TCRdb re-called the RACE reads, giving one row per CDR3 protein. Among 150,000 to 200,000 distinct CDR3 sequences listed, under 30% were seen once. The sample in question was whole blood, obtained in connection with sensitization to the hapten diphenylcyclopropenone (DPC). These receptors came from a middle-aged woman with alopecia areata. Some clones in this sample may be carry-over from other donors' samples.

The rearrangement uses TRBV20-1 and TRBJ1-1, with 10 bases matching TRBD1. This CDR3 has 14 residues. In germline, CDR1 is DFQATT, CDR2 SNEGSKA (reference sequence). V gave up 6 bases and J gave up 4 bases; unmatched junction bases: 8. This CDR3 is CSARQGALITEAFF. CDR3 bases: TGCAGTGCGAGACAGGGGGCTTTAATCACTGAAGCTTTCTTT.

DNA of the CDR3: TGTGCCAGCAGTCGGACAAGGAATGAAAAACTGTTTTTT. This gives the protein CASSRTRNEKLFF. The chain combines TRBV28 with TRBJ1-4, with a possible D match to TRBD1 (5 bases). The V gene's germline CDR1 is MDHEN and CDR2 SYDVKM. The CDR3 has 13 amino acids. V lost 5 bases, J lost 5 bases, and 9 bases lay in between.

The V and J genes are TRBV7-8 and TRBJ2-5; either TRBD1 or TRBD2 may supply D (6 bases each). The V and J ends lost 4 bases and 0 bases respectively, with 18 bases between them. Per the germline V gene, CDR1 is SGHVS and CDR2 is FQNEAQ. This CDR3 has 17 amino acids. As DNA, the CDR3 is TGTGCCAGCAGCTCAGGCTCGGGGGCCTATTACCAAGAGACCCAGTACTTC. Translated: CASSSGSGAYYQETQYF.

The chain employs TRBV20-1 and TRBJ2-7; 8 nucleotides match TRBD2. The CDR3 extends over 14 amino acids. The V gene's germline CDR1 is DFQATT and CDR2 SNEGSKA (reference sequence). Trimming cost V 1 base and J 3 bases; bases outside gene matches: 5. CDR3 bases: TGCAGTGCTAGAGGGAGCGGGGGAGACTACGAGCAGTACTTC. It specifies CSARGSGGDYEQYF.